The 8 T cell receptor beta chains below all came from one sample that was sequenced in a study of cytomegalovirus exposure and HLA in healthy donors. Vbeta (60) and Jbeta (13) primers were used in the PCR. Sequencing was performed with immunoSEQ multiplex PCR; in TCRdb, only in-frame clones are kept and a portion is missing. The repertoire includes around 100,000 clones, over 70% of them detected once, and approximately 3.8% sits in the top ten. The sample taken for sequencing was PBMCs. The receptors stem from a man in his fifties or sixties in good health and CMV-seropositive.

This CDR3 is CASREQGAQGANVLTF. Written as DNA, the CDR3 is TGTGCCAGCAGAGAACAGGGGGCGCAGGGGGCCAACGTCCTGACTTTC. The J gene is TRBJ2-6, the V gene TRBV27, with 9 nucleotides matching TRBD1. The CDR3 consists of 16 residues. In germline, CDR1 is MNHEY, CDR2 SMNVEV (reference sequence). Trimming cost V 6 bases and J 4 bases; bases outside gene matches: 7.

This clone was seen once. The rearrangement uses TRBV7-6 and TRBJ2-3; 9 bases agree with TRBD2. Germline-derived CDR1 and CDR2 are SGHVS and FNYEAQ. The CDR3 runs 15 residues. The ends lost 1 base at V and 1 base at J; junction bases unmatched: 0. CDR3 in amino acids: CASSLGTSGTDTQYF. In DNA, the CDR3 is TGTGCCAGCAGCTTAGGGACTAGCGGCACAGATACGCAGTATTTT.

The chain's CDR3 is CASKLHSSDANVLTF. In DNA form, the CDR3 reads TGTGCCAGCAAACTTCATAGTTCCGATGCCAACGTCCTGACTTTC. The rearrangement uses TRBV6-4 and TRBJ2-6, with no clear D. Trimming cost V 7 bases and J 7 bases, with 17 bases left between them. The CDR3 totals 15 residues. The germline CDR1 and CDR2 sequences are MRHNA and SNTAGT.

The rearrangement links TRBV25-1 to TRBJ2-7; 10 bases map to TRBD1. Germline CDR1 reads MGHDK; CDR2 reads SYGVNS. This CDR3 comprises 17 residues. V trimming: 6 bases; J trimming: 4 bases; junction bases outside the gene matches: 15. The CDR3 loop is CASSLLRGGTGDYEQYF. The CDR3 coding sequence is TGTGCCAGCAGCCTCCTCCGCGGGGGGACAGGGGATTACGAGCAGTACTTC.

The chain is built from TRBV29-1 and TRBJ2-7; 8 bases match TRBD1. The CDR3 has 15 amino acids. V lost 6 bases and J lost 2; bases outside the gene matches: 12. Germline CDR1 is SQVTM and CDR2 is ANQGSEA. The DNA for the CDR3 is TGCAGCGTCGGCACCCCGGGACAGGCTACCTACGAGCAGTACTTC. Its translation: CSVGTPGQATYEQYF.

This sequence joins TRBV30 and TRBJ1-1; D is undetermined. The V gene lost 3 bases and the J gene lost 4 bases, with 9 bases spanning the gap. The CDR3 is 12 residues long. Germline V lookup: CDR1 GTSNPN, CDR2 SVGIG (reference sequence). The CDR3 sequence is CAWSRVTTEAFF. The CDR3 DNA sequence: TGTGCCTGGAGCCGGGTTACCACTGAAGCTTTCTTT.

Points on this clone: This sample also contains other DNA sequences that code for the same CDR3. The rearrangement uses TRBV5-4 and TRBJ2-7; D possibly corresponds to TRBD2 (6 bases). Germline-derived CDR1 and CDR2 are SGHNT and YYREEE (reference sequence). CDR3 size: 13 residues. The V end lost 4 bases, the J end lost 4 bases, and 12 bases lay between the germline ends. The CDR3 coding sequence is TGTGCCAGCAGCCGCACGGAGGGGTACGAGCAGTACTTC. It yields the protein CASSRTEGYEQYF.

The DNA of the CDR3 is TGTGCCAGTAGTGGTTCTAGCGGGAGCTACAATGAGCAGTTCTTC. Protein: CASSGSSGSYNEQFF. V usage is TRBV19 and J usage is TRBJ2-1, with 10 bases identical to TRBD2. V dropped 5 bases and J dropped 3; count of bases not matched to a gene: 4. The CDR3 sequence is 15 residues long. CDR1 is LNHDA, CDR2 SQIVND, per germline (reference sequence). Looking up the rest from reference TRBV19 and TRBJ2-1 gives the full variable domain: DGGITQSPKYLFRKEGQNVTLSCEQNLNHDAMYWYRQDPGQGLRLIYYSQIVNDFQKGDIAEGYSVSREKKESFPLTVTSAQKNPTAFYLCASSGSSGSYNEQFFGPGTRLTVL.